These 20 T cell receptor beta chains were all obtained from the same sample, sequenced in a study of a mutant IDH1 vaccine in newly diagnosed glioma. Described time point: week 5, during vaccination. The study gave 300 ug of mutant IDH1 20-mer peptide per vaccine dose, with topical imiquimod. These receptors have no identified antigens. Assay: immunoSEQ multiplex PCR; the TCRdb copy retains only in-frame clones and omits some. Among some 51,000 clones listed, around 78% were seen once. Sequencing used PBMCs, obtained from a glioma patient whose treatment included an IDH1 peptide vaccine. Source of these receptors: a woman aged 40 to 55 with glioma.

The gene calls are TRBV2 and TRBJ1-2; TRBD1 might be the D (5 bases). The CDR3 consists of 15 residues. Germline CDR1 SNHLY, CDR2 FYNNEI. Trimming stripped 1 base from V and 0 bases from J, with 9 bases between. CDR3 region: CASSEGGTPNYGYTF. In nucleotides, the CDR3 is TGTGCCAGCAGTGAAGGTGGGACGCCTAACTATGGCTACACCTTC.

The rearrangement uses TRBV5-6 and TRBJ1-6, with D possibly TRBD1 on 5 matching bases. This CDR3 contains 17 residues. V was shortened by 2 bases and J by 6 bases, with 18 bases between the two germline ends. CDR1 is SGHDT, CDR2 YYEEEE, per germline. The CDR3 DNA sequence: TGTGCCAGCAGCTTCCCCAGGACGGGACGGCCTAATTCACCCCTCCACTTT. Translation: CASSFPRTGRPNSPLHF. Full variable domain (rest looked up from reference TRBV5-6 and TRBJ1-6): DAGVTQSPTHLIKTRGQQVTLRCSPKSGHDTVSWYQQALGQGPQFIFQYYEEEERQRGNFPDRFSGHQFPNYSSELNVNALLLGDSALYLCASSFPRTGRPNSPLHFGNGTRLTVT.

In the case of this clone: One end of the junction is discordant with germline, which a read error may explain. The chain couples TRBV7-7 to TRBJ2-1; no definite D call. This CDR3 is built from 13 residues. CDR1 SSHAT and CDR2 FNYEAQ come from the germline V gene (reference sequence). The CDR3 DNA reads TGTGCTAGCAGCTTAGAAGGTGACAATGAGCAGTTCTTC. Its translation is CASSLEGDNEQFF. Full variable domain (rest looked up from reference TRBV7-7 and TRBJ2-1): GAGVSQSPRYKVTKRGQDVTLRCDPISSHATLYWYQQALGQGPEFLTYFNYEAQPDKSGLPSDRFSAERPEGSISTLTIQRTEQRDSAMYRCASSLEGDNEQFFGPGTRLTVL.

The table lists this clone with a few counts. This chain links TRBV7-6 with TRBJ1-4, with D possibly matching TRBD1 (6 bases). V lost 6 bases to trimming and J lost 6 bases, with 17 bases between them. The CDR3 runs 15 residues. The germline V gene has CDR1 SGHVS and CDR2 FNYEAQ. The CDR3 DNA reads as TGTGCCAGCAGAGAGTCTGGACAGTTGGATGAAAAACTGTTTTTT. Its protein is CASRESGQLDEKLFF.

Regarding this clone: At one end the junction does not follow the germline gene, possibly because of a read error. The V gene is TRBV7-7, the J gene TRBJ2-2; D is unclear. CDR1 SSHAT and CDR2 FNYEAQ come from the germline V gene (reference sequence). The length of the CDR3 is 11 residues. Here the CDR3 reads CASSLSGELFF. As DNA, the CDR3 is TGTGCTAGCAGCTTAAGTGGGGAGCTGTTTTTT.

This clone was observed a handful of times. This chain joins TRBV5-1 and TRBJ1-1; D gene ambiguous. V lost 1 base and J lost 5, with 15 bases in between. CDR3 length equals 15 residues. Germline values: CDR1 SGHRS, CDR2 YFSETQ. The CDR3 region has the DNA TGCGCCAGCAGCTTGCTGTCAGGAGGAGGGACTGAAGCTTTCTTT. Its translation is CASSLLSGGGTEAFF.

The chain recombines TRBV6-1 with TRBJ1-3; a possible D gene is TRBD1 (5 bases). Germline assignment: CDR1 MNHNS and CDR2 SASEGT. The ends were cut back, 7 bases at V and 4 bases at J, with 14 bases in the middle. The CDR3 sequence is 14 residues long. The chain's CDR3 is CASTRGGSGNTIYF. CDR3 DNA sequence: TGTGCCAGCACTCGGGGGGGGTCCGGAAACACCATATATTTT.

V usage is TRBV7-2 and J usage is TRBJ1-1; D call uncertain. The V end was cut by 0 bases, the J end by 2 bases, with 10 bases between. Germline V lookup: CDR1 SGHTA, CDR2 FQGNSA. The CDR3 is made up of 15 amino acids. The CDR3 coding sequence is TGTGCCAGCAGCTTAGCGGGCAAGACCAACACTGAAGCTTTCTTT. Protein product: CASSLAGKTNTEAFF.

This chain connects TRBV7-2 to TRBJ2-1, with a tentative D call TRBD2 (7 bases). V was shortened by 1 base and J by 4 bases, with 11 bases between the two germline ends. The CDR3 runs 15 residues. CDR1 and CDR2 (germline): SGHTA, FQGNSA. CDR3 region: CASSLEGGPYNEQFF. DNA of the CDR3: TGTGCCAGCAGCTTAGAGGGGGGGCCGTACAATGAGCAGTTCTTC.

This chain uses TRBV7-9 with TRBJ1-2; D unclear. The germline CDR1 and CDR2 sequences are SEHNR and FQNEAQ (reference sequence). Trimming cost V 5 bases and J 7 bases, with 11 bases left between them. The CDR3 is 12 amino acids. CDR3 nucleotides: TGTGCCAGCAGCCCAGACGCGGTTGGCTACACCTTC. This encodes CASSPDAVGYTF.

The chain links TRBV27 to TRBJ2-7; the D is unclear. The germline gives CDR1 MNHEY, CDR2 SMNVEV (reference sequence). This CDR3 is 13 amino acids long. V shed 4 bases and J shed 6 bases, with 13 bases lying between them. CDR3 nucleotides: TGTGCCAGCAGTTCCGCCGGGTCCCTCGAGCAGTACTTC. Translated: CASSSAGSLEQYF.

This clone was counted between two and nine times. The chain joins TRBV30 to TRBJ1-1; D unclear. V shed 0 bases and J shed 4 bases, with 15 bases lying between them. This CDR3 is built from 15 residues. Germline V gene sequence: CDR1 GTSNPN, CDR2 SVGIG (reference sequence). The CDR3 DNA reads TGTGCCTGGAGTGTACCGGGAACCTTCCCCACTGAAGCTTTCTTT. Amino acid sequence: CAWSVPGTFPTEAFF. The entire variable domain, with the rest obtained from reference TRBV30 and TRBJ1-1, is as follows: SQTIHQWPATLVQPVGSPLSLECTVEGTSNPNLYWYRQAAGRGLQLLFYSVGIGQISSEVPQNLSASRPQDRQFILSSKKLLLSDSGFYLCAWSVPGTFPTEAFFGQGTRLTVV.

The CDR3 DNA reads as TGTGCCAGTAGGCAGCAGGGGAGTCATCGTGAGCAGTACTTC. Protein product: CASRQQGSHREQYF. This chain links TRBV19 with TRBJ2-7; a weak D match, TRBD1 (6 bases). The CDR3 runs to 14 residues. The germline V and J ends were trimmed by 6 bases and 7 bases, with 19 bases remaining between them. Germline V gene data show CDR1 as LNHDA and CDR2 as SQIVND (reference sequence).

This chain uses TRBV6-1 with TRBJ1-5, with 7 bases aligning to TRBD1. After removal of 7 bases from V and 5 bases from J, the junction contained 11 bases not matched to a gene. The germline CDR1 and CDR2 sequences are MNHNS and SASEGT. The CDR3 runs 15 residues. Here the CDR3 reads CASTTGDPFYQPQHF. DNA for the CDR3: TGTGCCAGCACCACAGGGGACCCGTTTTATCAGCCCCAGCATTTT.

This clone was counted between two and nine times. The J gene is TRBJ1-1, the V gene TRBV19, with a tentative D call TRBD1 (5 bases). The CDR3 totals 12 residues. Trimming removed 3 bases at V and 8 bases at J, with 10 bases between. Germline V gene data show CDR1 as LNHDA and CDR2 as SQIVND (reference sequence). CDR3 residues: CASSMIGGEAFF. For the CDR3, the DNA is TGTGCCAGTAGTATGATTGGGGGAGAAGCTTTCTTT.

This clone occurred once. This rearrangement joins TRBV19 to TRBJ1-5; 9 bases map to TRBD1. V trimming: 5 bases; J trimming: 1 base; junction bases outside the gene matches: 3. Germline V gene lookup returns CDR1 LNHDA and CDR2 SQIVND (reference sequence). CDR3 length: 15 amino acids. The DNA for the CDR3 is TGTGCCAGTAGTGGCGGACAGGGGAGCAATCAGCCCCAGCATTTT. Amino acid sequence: CASSGGQGSNQPQHF.

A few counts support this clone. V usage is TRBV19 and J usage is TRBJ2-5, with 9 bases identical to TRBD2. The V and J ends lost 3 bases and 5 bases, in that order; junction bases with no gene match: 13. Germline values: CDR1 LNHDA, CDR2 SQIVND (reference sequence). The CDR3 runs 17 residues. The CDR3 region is CASSIGFSGGPGETQYF. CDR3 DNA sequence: TGTGCCAGTAGTATTGGGTTTAGCGGGGGACCAGGGGAGACCCAGTACTTC.

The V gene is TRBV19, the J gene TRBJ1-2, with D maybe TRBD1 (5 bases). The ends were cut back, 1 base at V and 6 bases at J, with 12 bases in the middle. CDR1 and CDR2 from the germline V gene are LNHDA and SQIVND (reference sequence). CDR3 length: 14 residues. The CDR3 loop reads CASSIGLRGNGYTF. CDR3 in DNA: TGTGCCAGTAGTATAGGATTACGGGGCAATGGCTACACCTTC.

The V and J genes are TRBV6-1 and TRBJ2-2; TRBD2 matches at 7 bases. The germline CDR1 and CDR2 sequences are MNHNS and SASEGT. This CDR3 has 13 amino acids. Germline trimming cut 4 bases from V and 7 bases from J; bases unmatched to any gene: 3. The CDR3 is CASSAREGGELFF. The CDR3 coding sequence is TGTGCCAGCAGTGCCAGGGAGGGCGGGGAGCTGTTTTTT.

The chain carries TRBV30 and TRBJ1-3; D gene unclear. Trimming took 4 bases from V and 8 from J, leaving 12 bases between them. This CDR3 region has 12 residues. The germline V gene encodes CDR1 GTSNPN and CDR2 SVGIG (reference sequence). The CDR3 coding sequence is TGTGCCTGGATGGCAGGATGGGACACCATATATTTT. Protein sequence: CAWMAGWDTIYF.